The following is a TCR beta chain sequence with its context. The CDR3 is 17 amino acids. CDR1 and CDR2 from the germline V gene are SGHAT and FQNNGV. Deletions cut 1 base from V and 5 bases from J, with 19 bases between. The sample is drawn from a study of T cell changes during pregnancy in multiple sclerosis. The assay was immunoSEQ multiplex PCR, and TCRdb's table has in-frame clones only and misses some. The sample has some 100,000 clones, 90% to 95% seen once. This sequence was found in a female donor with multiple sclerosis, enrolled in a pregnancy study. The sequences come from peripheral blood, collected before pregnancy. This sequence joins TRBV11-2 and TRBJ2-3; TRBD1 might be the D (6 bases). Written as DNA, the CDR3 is TGTGCCAGCAGCTTAGCAACCGGGACACCAGGACAAGATACGCAGTATTTT. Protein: CASSLATGTPGQDTQYF.